A selection of T cell receptor beta chains follows, all from one sample in a study of shared clonotypes between healthy human individuals. The protocol was immunoSEQ multiplex PCR, while the TCRdb copy is restricted to in-frame clones and leaves out a portion. The sample lists 2 million to 2.5 million clones, 80% to 95% occurring once. The sample consisted of naive CD4+ T cells from PBMCs. These receptors came from a man in his late teens or twenties in good health. Some clones in this sample may be carry-over from other donors' samples. Each CDR3 is given with its conserved first and last residue. Each record gives: CDR3 protein, CDR3 DNA, CDR3 length, clone size, J gene, D gene, V gene. The D gene is left open where the match is weak. Clone size is stated in some rows and not others, as once, few, many or a class when expanded.

CDR3 protein: CASSKLAGQETQYF
CDR3 DNA: TGTGCCAGCAGCAAGCTAGCGGGACAAGAGACCCAGTACTTC
CDR3 length: 14
clone size: -
J gene: TRBJ2-5
D gene: TRBD2
V gene: TRBV5-8

CDR3 protein: CAAADRSNQPQHF
CDR3 DNA: TGTGCCGCGGCGGACAGATCTAATCAGCCCCAGCATTTT
CDR3 length: 13
clone size: -
J gene: TRBJ1-5
D gene: -
V gene: TRBV15

CDR3 protein: CASSFFAGELFF
CDR3 DNA: TGTGCCAGCAGCTTTTTTGCCGGGGAGCTGTTTTTT
CDR3 length: 12
clone size: -
J gene: TRBJ2-2
D gene: -
V gene: TRBV7-3

CDR3 protein: CASSPRDRRNTEAFF
CDR3 DNA: TGTGCCAGCAGCCCCAGGGATAGACGGAACACTGAAGCTTTCTTT
CDR3 length: 15
clone size: -
J gene: TRBJ1-1
D gene: -
V gene: TRBV7-6

CDR3 protein: CASSRDPGTRVSDTQYF
CDR3 DNA: TGCGCCAGCAGTCGAGACCCCGGGACTAGGGTTTCAGATACGCAGTATTTT
CDR3 length: 17
clone size: -
J gene: TRBJ2-3
D gene: TRBD2
V gene: TRBV5-1

CDR3 protein: CASSTGQKNTGELFF
CDR3 DNA: TGCGCCAGCAGCACGGGACAGAAGAACACCGGGGAGCTGTTTTTT
CDR3 length: 15
clone size: -
J gene: TRBJ2-2
D gene: TRBD1
V gene: TRBV5-1

CDR3 protein: CASSLGQGLSEQYF
CDR3 DNA: TGTGCCAGCAGCCTGGGACAGGGGCTCTCCGAGCAGTACTTC
CDR3 length: 14
clone size: -
J gene: TRBJ2-7
D gene: TRBD1
V gene: TRBV28

CDR3 protein: CASSFGGANTEAFF
CDR3 DNA: TGTGCCAGCAGCTTTGGGGGGGCGAACACTGAAGCTTTCTTT
CDR3 length: 14
clone size: -
J gene: TRBJ1-1
D gene: -
V gene: TRBV11-2

CDR3 protein: CAWRPGLAGGDTQYF
CDR3 DNA: TGTGCCTGGCGACCCGGACTAGCGGGAGGGGATACGCAGTATTTT
CDR3 length: 15
clone size: -
J gene: TRBJ2-3
D gene: TRBD2
V gene: TRBV30

CDR3 protein: CASSFLAGSLDEQFF
CDR3 DNA: TGCGCCAGCAGCTTCCTAGCGGGATCTTTGGATGAGCAGTTCTTC
CDR3 length: 15
clone size: -
J gene: TRBJ2-1
D gene: TRBD2
V gene: TRBV5-1

CDR3 protein: CASSLVGNQPQHF
CDR3 DNA: TGTGCCAGCAGCTTAGTGGGCAATCAGCCCCAGCATTTT
CDR3 length: 13
clone size: -
J gene: TRBJ1-5
D gene: -
V gene: TRBV7-2

CDR3 protein: CASRSQGAGNQPQHF
CDR3 DNA: TGTGCCAGTAGATCACAGGGGGCCGGCAATCAGCCCCAGCATTTT
CDR3 length: 15
clone size: -
J gene: TRBJ1-5
D gene: TRBD1
V gene: TRBV19

CDR3 protein: CASSVDGGLSYEQYF
CDR3 DNA: TGTGCCAGCAGCGTTGACGGGGGCCTCTCCTACGAGCAGTACTTC
CDR3 length: 15
clone size: -
J gene: TRBJ2-7
D gene: -
V gene: TRBV9

CDR3 protein: CASSPGTGSVSETQYF
CDR3 DNA: TGTGCCAGCTCACCTGGGACAGGGTCGGTGTCAGAGACCCAGTACTTC
CDR3 length: 16
clone size: -
J gene: TRBJ2-5
D gene: TRBD1
V gene: TRBV18

CDR3 protein: CASSLGVNTEAFF
CDR3 DNA: TGTGCCAGCAGTCTTGGCGTGAACACTGAAGCTTTCTTT
CDR3 length: 13
clone size: -
J gene: TRBJ1-1
D gene: -
V gene: TRBV2

CDR3 protein: CAWTPSVREKLFF
CDR3 DNA: TGTGCCTGGACTCCATCAGTCAGGGAAAAACTGTTTTTT
CDR3 length: 13
clone size: few
J gene: TRBJ1-4
D gene: -
V gene: TRBV30

CDR3 protein: CASSSGPKGTEAFF
CDR3 DNA: TGCGCCAGCAGCTCGGGGCCTAAAGGGACTGAAGCTTTCTTT
CDR3 length: 14
clone size: -
J gene: TRBJ1-1
D gene: -
V gene: TRBV5-1

CDR3 protein: CASSVAPSGSLPYEQYF
CDR3 DNA: TGTGCCAGCAGCGTAGCGCCTAGCGGGAGTCTCCCCTACGAGCAGTACTTC
CDR3 length: 17
clone size: -
J gene: TRBJ2-7
D gene: TRBD2
V gene: TRBV9

CDR3 protein: CASSLEVSGHNEQFF
CDR3 DNA: TGCGCCAGCAGCTTGGAGGTTAGCGGCCACAATGAGCAGTTCTTC
CDR3 length: 15
clone size: -
J gene: TRBJ2-1
D gene: -
V gene: TRBV5-1

CDR3 protein: CASSATQGAGQPQHF
CDR3 DNA: TGTGCCAGCAGCGCAACACAGGGGGCGGGTCAGCCCCAGCATTTT
CDR3 length: 15
clone size: -
J gene: TRBJ1-5
D gene: TRBD1
V gene: TRBV7-2

CDR3 protein: CASSLPPTAIYGYTF
CDR3 DNA: TGTGCCAGCAGCTTGCCCCCTACCGCCATCTATGGCTACACCTTC
CDR3 length: 15
clone size: -
J gene: TRBJ1-2
D gene: -
V gene: TRBV5-4

CDR3 protein: CASSGTGHQPQHF
CDR3 DNA: TGTGCCAGCAGTGGGACAGGACATCAGCCCCAGCATTTT
CDR3 length: 13
clone size: -
J gene: TRBJ1-5
D gene: TRBD1
V gene: TRBV14

CDR3 protein: CASSVQGTETQYF
CDR3 DNA: TGTGCCAGCAGTGTACAGGGGACAGAGACCCAGTACTTC
CDR3 length: 13
clone size: -
J gene: TRBJ2-5
D gene: TRBD1
V gene: TRBV28

CDR3 protein: CASSFGGLLETQYF
CDR3 DNA: TGTGCCAGCAGCTTCGGGGGTCTTCTTGAGACCCAGTACTTC
CDR3 length: 14
clone size: few
J gene: TRBJ2-5
D gene: -
V gene: TRBV5-8

CDR3 protein: CASSSQEAEDTQYF
CDR3 DNA: TGTGCCAGCAGCTCCCAGGAGGCCGAGGATACGCAGTATTTT
CDR3 length: 14
clone size: -
J gene: TRBJ2-3
D gene: -
V gene: TRBV11-3

CDR3 protein: CASSQDSEGLVHF
CDR3 DNA: TGCGCCAGCAGCCAAGATTCCGAGGGGCTGGTGCATTTT
CDR3 length: 13
clone size: few
J gene: TRBJ1-5
D gene: -
V gene: TRBV4-1

CDR3 protein: CASRQTSGTYEQYF
CDR3 DNA: TGCGCCAGCAGGCAGACTAGCGGGACCTACGAGCAGTACTTC
CDR3 length: 14
clone size: -
J gene: TRBJ2-7
D gene: TRBD2
V gene: TRBV5-1

CDR3 protein: CASSFPASGRVTDTQYF
CDR3 DNA: TGTGCCAGCAGTTTCCCCGCCAGCGGGAGGGTCACAGATACGCAGTATTTT
CDR3 length: 17
clone size: -
J gene: TRBJ2-3
D gene: TRBD2
V gene: TRBV28

CDR3 protein: CASSYQGLPPQLFF
CDR3 DNA: TGTGCCAGCAGCTATCAGGGGCTACCACCCCAGCTGTTTTTT
CDR3 length: 14
clone size: -
J gene: TRBJ2-2
D gene: -
V gene: TRBV7-9

CDR3 protein: CASSLGGNSNQPQHF
CDR3 DNA: TGCGCCAGCAGCTTGGGCGGAAATAGCAATCAGCCCCAGCATTTT
CDR3 length: 15
clone size: -
J gene: TRBJ1-5
D gene: -
V gene: TRBV5-1

CDR3 protein: CAISVRGLAENNEQFF
CDR3 DNA: TGTGCCATCAGTGTAAGGGGACTAGCGGAGAACAATGAGCAGTTCTTC
CDR3 length: 16
clone size: -
J gene: TRBJ2-1
D gene: TRBD2
V gene: TRBV10-3

CDR3 protein: CASSSPFRGETQYF
CDR3 DNA: TGTGCCAGCAGTTCGCCGTTTAGGGGGGAGACCCAGTACTTC
CDR3 length: 14
clone size: -
J gene: TRBJ2-5
D gene: -
V gene: TRBV6-5

CDR3 protein: CASSQEAGSFNQPQHF
CDR3 DNA: TGTGCCAGCAGCCAAGAGGCGGGGAGCTTTAATCAGCCCCAGCATTTT
CDR3 length: 16
clone size: -
J gene: TRBJ1-5
D gene: -
V gene: TRBV4-2

CDR3 protein: CASRYAGGYEQYF
CDR3 DNA: TGTGCCAGCAGATACGCAGGGGGCTACGAGCAGTACTTC
CDR3 length: 13
clone size: -
J gene: TRBJ2-7
D gene: TRBD1
V gene: TRBV28